The next 18 T cell receptor beta chains were all read from a single sample in a study of blood T cell repertoires in COVID-19. TCRdb's table, derived via immunoSEQ multiplex PCR, lists solely in-frame clones and lacks some. The data contain about 170,000 clones, approximately 83% of them seen just once; the ten biggest clones take up around 2%. Sequencing input: peripheral blood. These receptors came from a woman of 80 years or more with acute or convalescent COVID-19.

This rearrangement joins TRBV7-9 to TRBJ2-3; 8 nucleotides align to TRBD2. The germline CDR1 and CDR2 sequences are SEHNR and FQNEAQ (reference sequence). This CDR3 is built from 14 residues. With V trimmed by 5 bases and J by 9 bases, 10 bases remained unmatched. The CDR3 DNA reads as TGTGCCAGCAGCCCAACCAGCCTAGCGGGCACGCAGTATTTT. Translating gives CASSPTSLAGTQYF.

V usage is TRBV14 and J usage is TRBJ1-4; D remains ambiguous. V gave up 4 bases and J gave up 7 bases, with 19 bases separating them. Germline assignment: CDR1 SGHDN and CDR2 FVKESK. The CDR3 contains 16 residues. CDR3 sequence: CASSRFYSGSGEKLFF. As DNA, the CDR3 is TGTGCCAGCAGCCGATTTTATTCGGGGTCCGGTGAAAAACTGTTTTTT.

This clone has only a few counts. The chain employs TRBV3-1 (or the pseudogene TRBV3-2) and TRBJ1-5; D might be TRBD1 (6 bases). The CDR3 is made up of 15 amino acids. Germline CDR1 LGHDT, CDR2 YNNKEL (reference sequence). With 1 base removed from V and 2 bases from J, the gap between germline ends came to 9 bases. CDR3 region: CASSQGQERNQPQHF. The CDR3 DNA follows: TGTGCCAGCAGCCAAGGACAGGAGCGCAATCAGCCCCAGCATTTT.

The V gene is TRBV29-1, the J gene TRBJ2-3, with a tentative D call TRBD2 (5 bases). The CDR3 totals 13 residues. The V gene's germline CDR1 is SQVTM and CDR2 ANQGSEA. V gave up 5 bases and J gave up 4 bases, with 13 bases separating them. Here the CDR3 DNA reads TGCAGCGTTAGTTCCGGGATGGCAGATACGCAGTATTTT. This translates into CSVSSGMADTQYF.

The rearrangement links TRBV10-3 to TRBJ2-2; 8 bases line up with TRBD1. Germline V lookup: CDR1 ENHRY, CDR2 SYGVKD. The CDR3 extends over 15 amino acids. J lost 1 base, V lost 5 bases, and 3 bases had no gene match. CDR3 sequence reads: CAISPGQENTGELFF. CDR3 sequence (DNA): TGTGCCATCAGTCCGGGACAGGAGAACACCGGGGAGCTGTTTTTT.

This clone has just one count. The chain joins TRBV3-1 (or the pseudogene TRBV3-2) to TRBJ2-6, with TRBD2 matching over 7 bases. With 0 bases clipped from V and 4 bases from J, the junction kept 15 bases outside the gene matches. CDR1 is LGHDT, CDR2 YNNKEL, per germline (reference sequence). This CDR3 is built from 20 residues. This CDR3 is CASSQDLGGLKLSGANVLTF. The DNA for the CDR3 is TGTGCCAGCAGCCAAGATTTGGGAGGGCTCAAACTGTCCGGGGCCAACGTCCTGACTTTC.

This sequence joins TRBV3-1 (or the pseudogene TRBV3-2) and TRBJ2-2; D uncertain. V was clipped by 4 bases and J by 0 bases, with 12 bases between them. The CDR3 loop spans 16 amino acids. Germline values: CDR1 LGHDT, CDR2 YNNKEL (reference sequence). The DNA for the CDR3 is TGTGCCAGCAGCCCATACATCCAACCGAACACCGGGGAGCTGTTTTTT. Its protein is CASSPYIQPNTGELFF.

The chain links TRBV6-1 to TRBJ1-1, with D unclear. CDR3 length: 14 amino acids. Looked up from germline, CDR1 is MNHNS and CDR2 is SASEGT. V lost 9 bases and J 3 bases, leaving 17 bases between the germline ends. CDR3 sequence reads: CASNFRGGHTEAFF. CDR3 DNA sequence: TGTGCCAGTAATTTTCGGGGAGGTCACACTGAAGCTTTCTTT.

The CDR3 nucleotides read TGTGCCACCAGCAGAGTTGAGCGGCGGTACGAGCAGTACTTC. Amino acid sequence: CATSRVERRYEQYF. The rearrangement joins TRBV15 to TRBJ2-7; perhaps TRBD2 as D (5 bases). The V and J ends lost 1 base and 4 bases respectively, with 11 bases between them. The CDR3 loop spans 14 amino acids. The germline CDR1 and CDR2 sequences are LNHNV and YYDKDF (reference sequence).

This CDR3 is CASSYQGNYGYTF. The CDR3 DNA is TGTGCCAGCAGTTACCAGGGGAACTATGGCTACACCTTC. The chain couples TRBV6-2 or TRBV6-3 to TRBJ1-2, with a tentative D call TRBD1 (6 bases). The CDR3 length is 13 residues. Germline loops: CDR1 MNHEY, CDR2 SVGEGT. The V and J ends lost 2 bases and 2 bases respectively, with 6 bases between them.

The V call is TRBV7-2, the J call TRBJ2-1; TRBD2 aligns across 9 bases. The CDR3 is 15 residues long. Germline V lookup: CDR1 SGHTA, CDR2 FQGNSA. V shed 5 bases and J 5 bases; nucleotides not matched to a gene: 7. CDR3 amino acids: CASSDSGGSHNEQFF. The CDR3 DNA sequence: TGTGCCAGCAGCGATAGCGGGGGCAGTCACAATGAGCAGTTCTTC.

This clone was detected a few times. The chain links TRBV7-8 to TRBJ1-6, with D hard to call. V lost 5 bases and J 6 bases, leaving 8 bases between the germline ends. CDR1 SGHVS and CDR2 FQNEAQ come from the germline V gene. The CDR3 sequence is 13 residues long. CDR3 residues: CASSPYSNSPLHF. The CDR3 nucleotides are TGTGCCAGCAGCCCGTACAGTAATTCACCCCTCCACTTT.

V gene TRBV3-1 (or the pseudogene TRBV3-2) combines with J gene TRBJ2-3; 9 nucleotides match TRBD1. CDR1 is LGHDT, CDR2 YNNKEL, per germline (reference sequence). The V and J ends lost 0 bases and 0 bases, in that order; junction bases with no gene match: 13. This CDR3 region has 20 residues. CDR3 in amino acids: CASSQDQGQGPFSSTDTQYF. The CDR3 nucleotides read TGTGCCAGCAGCCAAGATCAGGGACAGGGCCCCTTTAGTAGCACAGATACGCAGTATTTT.

This clone was counted a single time. The chain combines TRBV25-1 with TRBJ2-7; 8 nucleotides match TRBD1. Trimming cost V 10 bases and J 7 bases; bases outside gene matches: 9. Germline V lookup: CDR1 MGHDK, CDR2 SYGVNS. The CDR3 runs 12 residues. The CDR3 sequence: CATSTGAREQYF. The CDR3 nucleotides read TGTGCCACCTCGACAGGGGCGAGGGAGCAGTACTTC.

This rearrangement joins TRBV24-1 to TRBJ2-3; 14 nucleotides agree with TRBD2. After removal of 7 bases from V and 6 bases from J, the junction contained 5 bases not matched to a gene. The CDR3 is 15 residues long. The germline V gene has CDR1 KGHDR and CDR2 SFDVKD. The CDR3 region has the DNA TGTGCCACCAGGGGGACTAGCGGGGGTTCCGATACGCAGTATTTT. It codes for CATRGTSGGSDTQYF.

This rearrangement joins TRBV6-6 to TRBJ1-6; 7 bases map to TRBD1. Per the germline V gene, CDR1 is MNHNY and CDR2 is SVGAGI (reference sequence). J gave up 5 bases and V 5 bases, and 6 bases lay outside the gene matches. The CDR3 totals 15 residues. The CDR3 here is CASSPRQGDNSPLHF. CDR3 nucleotides: TGTGCCAGCAGTCCCCGACAGGGAGATAATTCACCCCTCCACTTT.

The V call is TRBV4-1, the J call TRBJ2-5; D may be TRBD2 (6 bases). Looked up from germline, CDR1 is MGHRA and CDR2 is YSYEKL. With 1 base removed from V and 5 bases from J, the gap between germline ends came to 14 bases. The CDR3 consists of 15 residues. The CDR3 DNA reads as TGCGCCAGCAGCCAAGGGGGTCGGGGGTTCGAGACCCAGTACTTC. Amino acids: CASSQGGRGFETQYF.

This rearrangement joins TRBV6-2 or TRBV6-3 to TRBJ2-1, with 7 bases matching TRBD2. There are 15 residues in the CDR3. In germline, CDR1 is MNHEY, CDR2 SVGEGT. V shed 0 bases and J 11 bases; nucleotides not matched to a gene: 10. CDR3 sequence: CASSYSRLAADKQFF. Here the CDR3 DNA reads TGTGCCAGCAGTTACTCACGGCTAGCGGCAGATAAGCAGTTCTTC.